The 32 T cell receptor beta chains presented below share a single source sample, sequenced in a study of ipilimumab plus nivolumab after autologous stem cell transplantation. Sequencing was performed with immunoSEQ multiplex PCR; in TCRdb, only in-frame clones are kept and a portion is missing. The data contain some 87,000 clones, 75% to 85% of them singletons. The sequenced sample was PBMCs, obtained in a trial of ipilimumab plus nivolumab as post-transplant consolidation. The origin of the receptors is a male donor with diffuse large B-cell lymphoma.

The chain combines TRBV14 with TRBJ2-7; D tentatively reads TRBD1 or TRBD2 (6 bases each). Germline CDR1 is SGHDN and CDR2 is FVKESK. CDR3 length: 12 amino acids. V lost 5 bases and J 7 bases, leaving 12 bases between the germline ends. The CDR3 reads CASSGGQGEQYF. The DNA for the CDR3 is TGTGCCAGCAGCGGGGGGCAGGGAGAGCAGTACTTC.

The J gene is TRBJ1-1, the V gene TRBV19, with 7 bases identical to TRBD1. The CDR3 has 14 amino acids. V was clipped by 5 bases and J by 1 base; unmatched bases: 4. The germline V gene has CDR1 LNHDA and CDR2 SQIVND (reference sequence). CDR3 amino acids: CASSRDRQNTEAFF. The DNA of the CDR3 is TGTGCCAGTAGTCGGGACAGACAGAACACTGAAGCTTTCTTT.

The chain couples TRBV7-8 to TRBJ2-1, with D possibly being TRBD1 or TRBD2 (5 bases each). The CDR3 consists of 16 residues. The germline gives CDR1 SGHVS, CDR2 FQNEAQ. Deletions cut 6 bases from V and 5 bases from J, with 20 bases between. The CDR3 nucleotides are TGTGCCAGCAGTTCCACAGGCTCCCCCGGGGACAATGAGCAGTTCTTC. It yields the protein CASSSTGSPGDNEQFF. The whole variable domain, filled in from reference TRBV7-8 and TRBJ2-1, reads GAGVSQSPRYKVAKRGQDVALRCDPISGHVSLFWYQQALGQGPEFLTYFQNEAQLDKSGLPSDRFFAERPEGSVSTLKIQRTQQEDSAVYLCASSSTGSPGDNEQFFGPGTRLTVL.

The chain has TRBV6-1 and TRBJ2-6; no firm D call. The CDR3 has 16 residues. Germline V gene data show CDR1 as MNHNS and CDR2 as SASEGT. The ends were cut back, 4 bases at V and 6 bases at J, with 16 bases in the middle. The CDR3 DNA reads as TGTGCCAGCAGTGTAGACACCTTGATTACGGCCAACGTCCTGACTTTC. As protein: CASSVDTLITANVLTF.

There are a few counts of this clone. J is TRBJ1-1 and V is TRBV5-1, with D possibly being TRBD1 (6 bases). V was cut by 4 bases and J by 7 bases, with 8 bases left in between. This CDR3 is built from 11 residues. Germline loops: CDR1 SGHRS, CDR2 YFSETQ. CDR3 sequence (DNA): TGCGCCAGCAGCCTGGACAGTGAAGCTTTCTTT. This gives the protein CASSLDSEAFF.

The gene calls are TRBV18 and TRBJ2-5; 7 nucleotides align to TRBD2. CDR1 is KGHSH, CDR2 LQKENI, per germline. Germline trimming cut 0 bases from V and 5 bases from J; bases unmatched to any gene: 3. The CDR3 covers 14 residues. CDR3: CASSPPGRSETQYF. CDR3 nucleotide sequence: TGTGCCAGCTCACCACCCGGGAGGAGCGAGACCCAGTACTTC.

The rearrangement links TRBV9 to TRBJ2-7; 7 bases are shared with TRBD1. The CDR3 contains 15 residues. The germline V gene has CDR1 SGDLS and CDR2 YYNGEE. V gave up 4 bases and J gave up 6 bases; unmatched junction bases: 13. CDR3: CASSNTGTDRGEQYF. The CDR3 DNA is TGTGCCAGCAGCAACACCGGGACAGACCGGGGCGAGCAGTACTTC.

The chain recombines TRBV18 with TRBJ2-3; D is undetermined. Germline CDR1 and CDR2: KGHSH and LQKENI. There are 14 residues in the CDR3. The V gene lost 3 bases and the J gene lost 2 bases, with 9 bases spanning the gap. CDR3 amino acids: CASSPSGDTDTQYF. CDR3 in DNA: TGTGCCAGCTCACCGTCTGGAGACACAGATACGCAGTATTTT.

This chain connects TRBV27 to TRBJ1-6; D uncertain. Trimming shortened V by 2 bases and J by 6 bases, and 8 bases separated the two germline ends. The V gene's germline CDR1 is MNHEY and CDR2 SMNVEV (reference sequence). The CDR3 sequence is 14 residues long. This CDR3 is CASSLTLPNSPLHF. CDR3 sequence (DNA): TGTGCCAGCAGTTTAACACTACCTAATTCACCCCTCCACTTT.

V is TRBV7-2 and J is TRBJ2-2; D perhaps matches TRBD1 (6 bases). The V end was cut by 6 bases, the J end by 7 bases, with 18 bases between. Germline V lookup: CDR1 SGHTA, CDR2 FQGNSA. This CDR3 is 15 amino acids long. This CDR3 reads CASSPRQARVGELFF. In DNA form, the CDR3 reads TGTGCCAGCAGTCCCCGACAGGCACGAGTCGGGGAGCTGTTTTTT.

This clone showed up just a few times. The V gene is TRBV5-6, the J gene TRBJ1-1; D unclear. CDR1 and CDR2 (germline): SGHDT, YYEEEE. Trimming took 3 bases from V and 7 from J, leaving 13 bases between them. The CDR3 length is 13 residues. CDR3 sequence (DNA): TGTGCCAGCAGCTCGACATATCGCGGTGAAGCTTTCTTT. Translating it yields CASSSTYRGEAFF.

The chain joins TRBV2 to TRBJ1-1; D not certain. Trimming removed 9 bases from V and 0 bases from J, with 11 bases in between. Germline assignment: CDR1 SNHLY and CDR2 FYNNEI. The CDR3 extends over 13 amino acids. This chain's CDR3 is CARSGPLNTEAFF. CDR3 coding DNA: TGTGCCAGATCCGGACCCCTGAACACTGAAGCTTTCTTT.

The chain is built from TRBV9 and TRBJ1-4; TRBD1 is a possible D gene (6 bases). The germline V and J ends were trimmed by 0 bases and 12 bases, with 12 bases remaining between them. This CDR3 has 13 residues. Germline V CDR1 and CDR2: SGDLS, YYNGEE. In nucleotides, the CDR3 is TGTGCCAGCAGCGTAGATGGGGGGCTCGAACTGTTTTTT. The encoded protein is CASSVDGGLELFF.

The chain carries TRBV5-1 and TRBJ2-3, with D perhaps TRBD1 (6 bases). The V end lost 7 bases, the J end lost 1 base, and 22 bases lay between the germline ends. CDR1 and CDR2 from the germline V gene are SGHRS and YFSETQ. This CDR3 contains 17 residues. The CDR3 loop is CASRYQGSGARTDTQYF. The CDR3 bases are TGCGCCAGCCGGTATCAGGGGAGCGGAGCTCGCACAGATACGCAGTATTTT.

The chain combines TRBV7-9 with TRBJ1-3; 9 positions match TRBD1. Per germline, CDR1 SEHNR and CDR2 FQNEAQ (reference sequence). Losses at the gene ends were 5 bases for V and 9 bases for J; bases not matched to a gene: 5. The CDR3 covers 13 residues. Written as DNA, the CDR3 is TGTGCCAGCAGCCTAGGGACAGGGTTCACCATATATTTT. Amino acid sequence: CASSLGTGFTIYF.

This rearrangement joins TRBV6-1 to TRBJ1-5; D is perhaps TRBD1 (5 bases). The CDR3 covers 14 residues. Trimming took off 6 bases at V and 0 bases at J, with 9 bases between the two ends. The V gene's germline CDR1 is MNHNS and CDR2 SASEGT. This chain's CDR3 is CASSAGISNQPQHF. CDR3 DNA: TGTGCCAGCAGCGCAGGGATTAGCAATCAGCCCCAGCATTTT.

This sequence joins TRBV5-4 and TRBJ2-5, with TRBD2 matching 8 bases. The germline V gene has CDR1 SGHNT and CDR2 YYREEE (reference sequence). This CDR3 comprises 14 residues. The J segment lost 5 bases and the V segment lost 2 bases, leaving 5 bases of the junction unmatched. The CDR3 DNA is TGTGCCAGCAGCTTCGGGACTAGAGGGGAGACCCAGTACTTC. Protein sequence: CASSFGTRGETQYF. The full variable domain, rest sourced from reference TRBV5-4 and TRBJ2-5, is ETGVTQSPTHLIKTRGQQVTLRCSSQSGHNTVSWYQQALGQGPQFIFQYYREEENGRGNFPPRFSGLQFPNYSSELNVNALELDDSALYLCASSFGTRGETQYFGPGTRLLVL.

The chain combines TRBV5-5 with TRBJ1-2, with 9 bases fitting TRBD1. Unmatched junction bases numbered 3, after V lost 4 bases and J lost 2 bases. Germline V gene sequence: CDR1 SGHKS, CDR2 YYEKEE (reference sequence). The CDR3 covers 14 residues. The CDR3 DNA is TGTGCCAGCAGCAAAGACAGGGGGAACTATGGCTACACCTTC. Its translation: CASSKDRGNYGYTF.

The genes are TRBV7-2 and TRBJ1-1, with 8 bases that match TRBD1. V trimming: 4 bases; J trimming: 6 bases; junction bases outside the gene matches: 4. CDR1 is SGHTA, CDR2 FQGNSA, per germline. This CDR3 has 13 residues. The CDR3 sequence: CASSSYRGAEAFF. The DNA for the CDR3 is TGTGCCAGCAGCTCCTACAGGGGGGCTGAAGCTTTCTTT.

This sequence joins TRBV7-6 and TRBJ2-5; TRBD1 matches at 9 bases. The J call may be wrong; the DNA end is better matched by TRBJ2-7. The CDR3 contains 14 residues. Germline CDR1 is SGHVS and CDR2 is FNYEAQ. DNA for the CDR3: TGTGCCAGCGGAGGTGGGGGACAGGGCTACGAGCAGTACTTC. It codes for CASGGGGQGYEQYF.

This clone was found a few times. CDR3 nucleotides: TGTGCCAGCAGCCAATCCGCGGTTCTCGCTGAAGCTTTCTTT. This gives the protein CASSQSAVLAEAFF. The rearrangement uses TRBV16 and TRBJ1-1; D is unclear. Per germline, CDR1 KGHSY and CDR2 FQNENV. With 0 bases removed from V and 6 bases from J, the gap between germline ends came to 11 bases. CDR3 length: 14 amino acids.

This clone was counted a single time. V is TRBV11-3 and J is TRBJ1-1; D remains ambiguous. The length of the CDR3 is 13 residues. V lost 8 bases, J lost 6 bases, and 16 bases lay in between. The germline V gene encodes CDR1 SGHNT and CDR2 YENEEA. The CDR3 DNA reads as TGTGCCAGCTTAGGCTTAAGGACTGCTGAAGCTTTCTTT. It codes for CASLGLRTAEAFF.

V and J are TRBV12-5 and TRBJ1-1, with a weak D call TRBD1 (6 bases). CDR1 and CDR2 (germline): LGHNT, FRNRAP. This CDR3 contains 15 residues. Trimming pared 2 bases from V and 2 bases from J, leaving 12 bases between. CDR3 protein: CASGLIGGGNTEAFF. CDR3 nucleotide sequence: TGTGCTAGTGGTTTGATTGGGGGGGGCAACACTGAAGCTTTCTTT.

The chain is built from TRBV28 and TRBJ1-5, with a tentative D call TRBD1 (6 bases). The CDR3 is 15 amino acids. The germline V gene encodes CDR1 MDHEN and CDR2 SYDVKM. V was trimmed by 4 bases and J by 7 bases, leaving 17 bases between them. The CDR3 sequence is CASSSRGHVKQPQHF. CDR3 in DNA: TGTGCCAGCAGTTCTAGGGGACATGTAAAACAGCCCCAGCATTTT.

As to this clone: This CDR3 is also generated by other DNA sequences in the sample. V usage is TRBV10-3 and J usage is TRBJ2-5; weak D call: TRBD2 (5 bases). V lost 2 bases, J lost 0 bases, and 10 bases lay in between. Germline lookup yields CDR1 ENHRY and CDR2 SYGVKD. This CDR3 contains 15 residues. DNA of the CDR3: TGTGCCATCAGTGAGGGGAGCGCCAACCAAGAGACCCAGTACTTC. Protein sequence: CAISEGSANQETQYF.

V is TRBV15 and J is TRBJ1-2; D might be TRBD1 (5 bases). This CDR3 comprises 14 residues. Germline CDR1 and CDR2: LNHNV and YYDKDF (reference sequence). Between the trimmed V and J ends, which lost 5 bases and 2 bases, there was a span of 12 bases. Here the CDR3 DNA reads TGTGCCACCAGCCTTCCAGGGACCAACTATGGCTACACCTTC. This encodes CATSLPGTNYGYTF.

The rearrangement uses TRBV18 and TRBJ1-3; 7 bases map to TRBD1. V was pared by 1 base and J by 3 bases, with 9 bases of the junction left unmatched. The germline V gene encodes CDR1 KGHSH and CDR2 LQKENI. The CDR3 sequence is 17 residues long. CDR3 region: CASSPLPRQGRGNTIYF. The CDR3 nucleotides are TGTGCCAGCTCACCACTTCCCCGACAGGGACGTGGAAACACCATATATTTT.

V is TRBV7-2 and J is TRBJ2-2, with 9 bases that match TRBD2. Germline trimming cut 5 bases from V and 4 bases from J; bases unmatched to any gene: 8. From germline, CDR1 is SGHTA and CDR2 FQGNSA. This CDR3 is built from 16 residues. CDR3 amino acids: CASSVSGLAGTGELFF. DNA of the CDR3: TGTGCCAGCAGCGTATCGGGACTAGCAGGCACCGGGGAGCTGTTTTTT. Full variable domain (outside the CDR3, taken from reference TRBV7-2 and TRBJ2-2): GAGVSQSPSNKVTEKGKDVELRCDPISGHTALYWYRQSLGQGLEFLIYFQGNSAPDKSGLPSDRFSAERTGGSVSTLTIQRTQQEDSAVYLCASSVSGLAGTGELFFGEGSRLTVL.

This clone was recorded a few times. The chain is built from TRBV29-1 and TRBJ2-2; TRBD1 agrees at 7 bases. Germline CDR1 is SQVTM and CDR2 is ANQGSEA. The CDR3 sequence is 14 residues long. With 4 bases clipped from V and 3 bases from J, the junction kept 5 bases outside the gene matches. The CDR3 region has the DNA TGCAGCGTTGGGGCAGGGGGATACACCGGGGAGCTGTTTTTT. It specifies CSVGAGGYTGELFF.

CDR3 coding DNA: TGTGCCAGTAGTATTCAAGAACGCGATGGCTACACCTTC. It translates to CASSIQERDGYTF. The chain carries TRBV19 and TRBJ1-2; D call uncertain. Trimming stripped 3 bases from V and 6 bases from J, with 11 bases between. The CDR3 is 13 amino acids. The germline CDR1 and CDR2 sequences are LNHDA and SQIVND (reference sequence). Drawing the rest from reference TRBV19 and TRBJ1-2, the complete variable domain is DGGITQSPKYLFRKEGQNVTLSCEQNLNHDAMYWYRQDPGQGLRLIYYSQIVNDFQKGDIAEGYSVSREKKESFPLTVTSAQKNPTAFYLCASSIQERDGYTFGSGTRLTVV.

V usage is TRBV30 and J usage is TRBJ1-4, with 7 bases matching TRBD1. The CDR3 is 13 amino acids. Looked up from germline, CDR1 is GTSNPN and CDR2 is SVGIG (reference sequence). V shed 5 bases and J 8 bases; nucleotides not matched to a gene: 8. The CDR3 coding sequence is TGTGCCTGGGCATCAGGGGGTCGGGAAAAACTGTTTTTT. It codes for CAWASGGREKLFF.

The sample holds a few counts of this clone. The rearrangement uses TRBV19 and TRBJ1-5; 8 positions match TRBD1. The V gene's germline CDR1 is LNHDA and CDR2 SQIVND (reference sequence). CDR3 length: 14 residues. V was clipped by 6 bases and J by 2 bases; unmatched bases: 3. CDR3 in DNA: TGTGCCAGTAGGTTGACAGGGGGCAATCAGCCCCAGCATTTT. It encodes CASRLTGGNQPQHF.